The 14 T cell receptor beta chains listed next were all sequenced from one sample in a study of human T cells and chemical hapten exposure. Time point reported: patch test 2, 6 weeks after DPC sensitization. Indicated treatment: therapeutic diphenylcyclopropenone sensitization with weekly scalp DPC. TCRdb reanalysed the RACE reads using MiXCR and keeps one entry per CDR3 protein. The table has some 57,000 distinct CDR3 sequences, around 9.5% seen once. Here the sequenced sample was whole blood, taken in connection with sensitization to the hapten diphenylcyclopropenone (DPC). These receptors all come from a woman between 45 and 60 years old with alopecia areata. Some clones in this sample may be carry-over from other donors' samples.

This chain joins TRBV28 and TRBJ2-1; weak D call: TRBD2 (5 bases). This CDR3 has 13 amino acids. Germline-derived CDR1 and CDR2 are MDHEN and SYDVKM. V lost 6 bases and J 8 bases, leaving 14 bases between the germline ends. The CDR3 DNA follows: TGTGCCAGCAGCCTCTCGGGGAAGGATGAGCAGTTCTTC. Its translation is CASSLSGKDEQFF.

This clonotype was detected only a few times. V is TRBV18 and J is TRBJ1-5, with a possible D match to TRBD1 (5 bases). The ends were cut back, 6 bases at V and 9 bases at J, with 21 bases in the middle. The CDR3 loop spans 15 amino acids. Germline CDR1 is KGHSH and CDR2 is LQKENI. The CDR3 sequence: CASSDQGGQGGPQHF. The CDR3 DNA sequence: TGTGCCAGCTCCGATCAGGGCGGCCAGGGAGGGCCCCAGCATTTT.

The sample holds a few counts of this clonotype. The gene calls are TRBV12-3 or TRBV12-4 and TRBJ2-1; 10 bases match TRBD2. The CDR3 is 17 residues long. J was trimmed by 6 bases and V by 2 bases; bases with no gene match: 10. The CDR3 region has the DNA TGTGCCAGCAGTTTACCCCGGCGGACTAGCGGTCTCAATGAGCAGTTCTTC. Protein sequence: CASSLPRRTSGLNEQFF.

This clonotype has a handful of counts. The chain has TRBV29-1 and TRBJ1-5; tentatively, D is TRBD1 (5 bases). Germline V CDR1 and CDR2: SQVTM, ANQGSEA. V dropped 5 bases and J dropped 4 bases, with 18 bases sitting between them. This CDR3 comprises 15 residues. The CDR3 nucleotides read TGCAGCGTTTCGGTACAGGCAGGGATGAATCAGCCCCAGCATTTT. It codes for CSVSVQAGMNQPQHF.

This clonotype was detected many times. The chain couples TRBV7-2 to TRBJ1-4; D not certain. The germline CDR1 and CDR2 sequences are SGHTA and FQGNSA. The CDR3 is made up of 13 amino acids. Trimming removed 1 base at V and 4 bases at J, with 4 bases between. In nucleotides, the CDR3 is TGTGCCAGCAGCTTAGGGGGTAATGAAAAACTGTTTTTT. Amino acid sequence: CASSLGGNEKLFF.

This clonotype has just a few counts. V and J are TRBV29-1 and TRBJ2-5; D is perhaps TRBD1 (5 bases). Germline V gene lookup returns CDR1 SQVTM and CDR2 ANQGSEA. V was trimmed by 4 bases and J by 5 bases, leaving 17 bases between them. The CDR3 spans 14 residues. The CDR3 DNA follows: TGCAGCGTTGTCCCCACGACAGCCCAGGAGACCCAGTACTTC. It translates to CSVVPTTAQETQYF.

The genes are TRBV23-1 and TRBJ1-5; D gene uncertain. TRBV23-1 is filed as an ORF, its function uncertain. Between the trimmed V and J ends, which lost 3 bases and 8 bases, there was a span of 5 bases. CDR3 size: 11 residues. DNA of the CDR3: TGCGCCAGCAGTCAGAGGAAGCCCCAGCATTTT. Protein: CASSQRKPQHF.

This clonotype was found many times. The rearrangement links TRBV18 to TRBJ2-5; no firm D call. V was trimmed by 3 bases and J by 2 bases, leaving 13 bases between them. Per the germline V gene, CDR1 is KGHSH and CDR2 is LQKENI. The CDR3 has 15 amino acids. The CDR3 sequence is CASSPLWPEQETQYF. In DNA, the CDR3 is TGTGCCAGCTCACCGCTATGGCCGGAACAAGAGACCCAGTACTTC. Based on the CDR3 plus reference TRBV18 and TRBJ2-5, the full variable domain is NAGVMQNPRHLVRRRGQEARLRCSPMKGHSHVYWYRQLPEEGLKFMVYLQKENIIDESGMPKERFSAEFPKEGPSILRIQQVVRGDSAAYFCASSPLWPEQETQYFGPGTRLLVL.

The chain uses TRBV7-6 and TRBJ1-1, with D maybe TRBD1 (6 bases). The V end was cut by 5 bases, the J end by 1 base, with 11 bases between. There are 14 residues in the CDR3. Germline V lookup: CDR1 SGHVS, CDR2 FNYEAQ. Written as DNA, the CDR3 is TGTGCCAGCAGCCCGGGACATCAGAACACTGAAGCTTTCTTT. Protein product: CASSPGHQNTEAFF.

The chain's CDR3 is CASSPPLRRGPGDTGELFF. CDR3 DNA: TGTGCCAGCAGCCCACCTCTTAGGAGGGGGCCGGGAGACACCGGGGAGCTGTTTTTT. The rearrangement links TRBV3-1 to TRBJ2-2; possibly TRBD1 for D (7 bases). This CDR3 is built from 19 residues. Germline CDR1 reads LGHDT; CDR2 reads YNNKEL (reference sequence). V was trimmed by 4 bases and J by 3 bases, leaving 24 bases between them. The variable domain in full, completed from reference TRBV3-1 and TRBJ2-2, reads DTAVSQTPKYLVTQMGNDKSIKCEQNLGHDTMYWYKQDSKKFLKIMFSYNNKELIINETVPNRFSPKSPDKAHLNLHINSLELGDSAVYFCASSPPLRRGPGDTGELFFGEGSRLTVL.

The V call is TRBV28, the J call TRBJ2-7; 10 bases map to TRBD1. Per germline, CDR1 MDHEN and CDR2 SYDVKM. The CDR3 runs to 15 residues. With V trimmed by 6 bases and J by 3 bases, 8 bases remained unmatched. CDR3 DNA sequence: TGTGCCAGCAGCCCGGGACAGGGGCCGATCTACGAGCAGTACTTC. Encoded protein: CASSPGQGPIYEQYF.

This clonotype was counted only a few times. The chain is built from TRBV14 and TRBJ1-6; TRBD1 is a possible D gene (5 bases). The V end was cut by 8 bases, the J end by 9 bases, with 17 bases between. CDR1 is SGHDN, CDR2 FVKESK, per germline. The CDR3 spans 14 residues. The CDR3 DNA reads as TGTGCCAGCTCCCCCCGGGGGAATAGTTCACCCCTCCACTTT. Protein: CASSPRGNSSPLHF.

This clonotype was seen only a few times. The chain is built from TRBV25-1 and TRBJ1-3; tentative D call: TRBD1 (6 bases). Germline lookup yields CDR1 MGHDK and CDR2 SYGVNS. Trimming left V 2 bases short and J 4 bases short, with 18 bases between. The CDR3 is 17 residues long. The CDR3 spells CASSESGGSLRGNTIYF. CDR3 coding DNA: TGTGCCAGCAGTGAAAGTGGGGGCTCCCTTAGGGGAAACACCATATATTTT.

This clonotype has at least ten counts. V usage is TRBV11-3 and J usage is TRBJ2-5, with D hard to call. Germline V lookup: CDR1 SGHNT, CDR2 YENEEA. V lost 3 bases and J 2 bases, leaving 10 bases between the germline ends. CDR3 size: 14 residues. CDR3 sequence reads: CASSFAVRQETQYF. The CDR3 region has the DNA TGTGCCAGCAGCTTCGCAGTGAGACAAGAGACCCAGTACTTC.